This T cell receptor (beta chain) was documented in a study of molecular identifiers for immune sequencing clone quantification. V gave up 0 bases and J gave up 2 bases, with 15 bases separating them. The CDR3 length is 17 residues. The germline V gene has CDR1 MNHEY and CDR2 SVGEGT. This clonotype appeared a few times. TCR libraries were built in bulk with a published protocol and specific TCR primers. TCRdb itself ran the PCR reads through MiXCR, one entry per CDR3 protein. Of 50,000 or so distinct CDR3 sequences listed, about 25% are singletons. The sequence was obtained from a human donor in good health. Some libraries in this study had Jurkat cell RNA spiked in. The sequencing sample was made of naive CD8+ T cells from blood, with Jurkat cell RNA spiked in. The subset denotes: FACS-sorted CD8+CD4-CCR7+CD45RA+ naive T cells. V and J are TRBV6-2 or TRBV6-3 and TRBJ2-3, with D perhaps TRBD2 (5 bases). The CDR3 protein is CASSYSPIGEYTDTQYF. The CDR3 region has the DNA TGTGCCAGCAGTTACTCTCCCATCGGGGAATACACAGATACGCAGTATTTT.